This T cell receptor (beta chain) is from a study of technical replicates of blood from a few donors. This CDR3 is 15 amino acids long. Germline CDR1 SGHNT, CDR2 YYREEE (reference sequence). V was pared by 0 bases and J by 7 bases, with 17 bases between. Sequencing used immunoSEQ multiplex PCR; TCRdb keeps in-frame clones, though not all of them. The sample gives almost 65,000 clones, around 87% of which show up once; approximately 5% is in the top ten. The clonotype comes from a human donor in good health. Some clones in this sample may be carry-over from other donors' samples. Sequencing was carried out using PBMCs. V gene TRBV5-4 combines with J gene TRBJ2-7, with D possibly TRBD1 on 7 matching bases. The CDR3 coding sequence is TGTGCCAGCAGCTTGGACCAGGGGGGCCCTAGAGAGCAGTACTTC. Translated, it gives CASSLDQGGPREQYF. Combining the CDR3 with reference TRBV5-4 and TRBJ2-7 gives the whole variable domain ETGVTQSPTHLIKTRGQQVTLRCSSQSGHNTVSWYQQALGQGPQFIFQYYREEENGRGNFPPRFSGLQFPNYSSELNVNALELDDSALYLCASSLDQGGPREQYFGPGTRLTVT.